This T cell receptor (beta chain) was sequenced for a study of CD8+ T cells in alopecia areata. The wider study: Scalp area affected, as a percentage, set the severity score of treated patients. Broader study findings: Across lesional scalp, and particularly alopecia totalis/universalis, clonality surpassed that of normal scalp. Researchers reported that TCR sharing among patients proved less clear than in mice, possibly HLA-linked.

The CDR3 consists of 10 residues. Deletions cut 6 bases from V and 5 bases from J, with 4 bases between. Germline loops: CDR1 MNHNY, CDR2 SVGAGI (reference sequence). cDNA reverse transcribed from extracted RNA served as the sequencing template. TCRdb's copy holds only in-frame clones and misses some; the assay was immunoSEQ multiplex PCR. The repertoire holds some 100,000 clones, 44% seen once, with roughly 18% in the top ten. Treatment of the sample: oral pan-JAK inhibitor, 5-10 mg twice daily. In the case of this clone: Its antigen remains unidentified.

The input for sequencing was CD8+ T cells sorted from blood, taken at week 24, from a patient treated with tofacitinib. The receptor's source is a human donor with alopecia areata. V usage is TRBV6-6 and J usage is TRBJ2-5; no clear D gene. The CDR3 loop is CASSGETQYF. CDR3 DNA sequence: TGTGCCAGCAGCGGTGAGACCCAGTACTTC.